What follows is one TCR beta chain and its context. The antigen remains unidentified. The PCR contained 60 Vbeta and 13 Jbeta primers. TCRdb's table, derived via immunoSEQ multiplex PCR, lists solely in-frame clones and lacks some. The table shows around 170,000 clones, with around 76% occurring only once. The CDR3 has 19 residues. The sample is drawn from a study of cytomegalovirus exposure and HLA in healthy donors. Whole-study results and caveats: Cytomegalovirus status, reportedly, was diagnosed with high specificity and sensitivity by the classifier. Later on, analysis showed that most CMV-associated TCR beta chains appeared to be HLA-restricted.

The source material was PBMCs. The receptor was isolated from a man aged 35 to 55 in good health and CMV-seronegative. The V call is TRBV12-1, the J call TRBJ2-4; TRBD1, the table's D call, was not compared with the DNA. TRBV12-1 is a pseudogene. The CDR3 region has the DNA TGTGCCAGCAGCGCCACCGGGACAGGGGAATTTGGAGCCAAAAACATTCAGTACTTC. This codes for CASSATGTGEFGAKNIQYF.